Each of the 30 T cell receptor beta chains below was sequenced from the same sample in a study of blood T cells in healthy people across ages. Together with a sample-barcoded 5' primer, a J-beta primer mix was included in a second PCR lasting roughly 7 to 11 cycles. TCRdb re-analysed the 5' RACE reads in MiXCR, keeping a single row per CDR3 protein. The sample holds under 1,000,000 distinct CDR3 sequences, around half seen once. Sequencing input: blood. The receptors derive from a man older than 75 in good health.

This clonotype was detected only a few times. The rearrangement uses TRBV28 and TRBJ2-7; 7 bases fit TRBD2. The CDR3 is 15 amino acids. CDR1 and CDR2 from the germline V gene are MDHEN and SYDVKM. The V segment lost 4 bases and the J segment 2 bases; nucleotides outside the gene matches: 8. In DNA form, the CDR3 reads TGTGCCAGCAGTTCTAAGCGGGGCGGGACCTACGAGCAGTACTTC. It specifies CASSSKRGGTYEQYF.

This chain uses TRBV7-9 with TRBJ1-5; the D gene is possibly TRBD1 (6 bases). The CDR3 is 15 amino acids. Germline CDR1 reads SEHNR; CDR2 reads FQNEAQ (reference sequence). Between the trimmed V and J ends, which lost 5 bases and 3 bases, there was a span of 14 bases. CDR3 in amino acids: CASSAPRGSNQPQHF. CDR3 DNA: TGTGCCAGCAGCGCACCCAGGGGATCCAATCAGCCCCAGCATTTT.

The chain carries TRBV5-5 and TRBJ2-5, with D unresolved. The CDR3 length is 15 residues. The V end was cut by 0 bases, the J end by 2 bases, with 11 bases between. Germline CDR1 SGHKS, CDR2 YYEKEE (reference sequence). The CDR3 reads CASSLDLVIQETQYF. The CDR3 DNA follows: TGTGCCAGCAGCTTGGATTTGGTAATTCAAGAGACCCAGTACTTC.

Turning to this clonotype: It may be a read error: a sequence one base away is much more abundant. The chain carries TRBV12-3 or TRBV12-4 and TRBJ2-3, with D unclear. Trimming took off 4 bases at V and 4 bases at J, with 9 bases between the two ends. The CDR3 sequence is 13 residues long. The CDR3 DNA sequence: TGTGCCAGCAGTTGGACGGGCCCAGATACGCAGTATTTT. It codes for CASSWTGPDTQYF.

This clonotype was observed a few times. This chain uses TRBV30 with TRBJ2-5; D may be TRBD2 (5 bases). V lost 0 bases, J lost 11 bases, and 19 bases lay in between. The CDR3 is made up of 14 amino acids. The germline V gene encodes CDR1 GTSNPN and CDR2 SVGIG (reference sequence). The CDR3 reads CAWSVSFGLEEQYF. In nucleotides, the CDR3 is TGTGCCTGGAGTGTATCTTTTGGTTTGGAGGAGCAGTACTTC.

Only a few counts were recorded for this clonotype. The rearrangement uses TRBV27 and TRBJ2-1; D call uncertain. The V end lost 8 bases, the J end lost 15 bases, and 14 bases lay between the germline ends. The CDR3 length is 10 residues. In germline, CDR1 is MNHEY, CDR2 SMNVEV (reference sequence). For the CDR3, the DNA is TGTGCCAGCGGTACGGACCGGTTGTTCTTC. Protein: CASGTDRLFF.

The chain couples TRBV20-1 to TRBJ2-5; no definite D call. The CDR3 runs to 14 residues. V shed 0 bases and J shed 2 bases, with 10 bases lying between them. Germline CDR1 reads DFQATT; CDR2 reads SNEGSKA (reference sequence). This chain's CDR3 is CSARDLGLQETQYF. CDR3 DNA sequence: TGCAGTGCTAGAGATCTGGGCCTACAAGAGACCCAGTACTTC.

This clonotype appeared a few times. The chain employs TRBV7-2 and TRBJ1-2; possible D gene TRBD1, 6 bases. V dropped 0 bases and J dropped 3 bases, with 14 bases sitting between them. CDR1 and CDR2 from the germline V gene are SGHTA and FQGNSA. The CDR3 has 16 residues. The CDR3 DNA follows: TGTGCCAGCAGCTTAGCTTGGGGGGGGCCTGACTATGGCTACACCTTC. It encodes CASSLAWGGPDYGYTF.

This clonotype has only one observation. The chain combines TRBV27 with TRBJ2-7, with 9 bases identical to TRBD1. Germline V gene sequence: CDR1 MNHEY, CDR2 SMNVEV (reference sequence). This CDR3 is built from 15 residues. The trim removed 3 bases at V and 3 bases at J, leaving 6 bases unmatched. Here the CDR3 reads CASSFGTGTIYEQYF. The CDR3 DNA is TGTGCCAGCAGTTTTGGGACAGGGACCATCTACGAGCAGTACTTC.

This clonotype was counted a few times. This chain's CDR3 is CAWSSGRGDEQFF. CDR3 DNA: TGTGCCTGGAGTAGCGGGAGAGGGGATGAGCAGTTCTTC. The chain is built from TRBV30 and TRBJ2-1; 8 positions match TRBD2. There are 13 residues in the CDR3. Germline assignment: CDR1 GTSNPN and CDR2 SVGIG (reference sequence). V was clipped by 2 bases and J by 8 bases; unmatched bases: 5.

The chain employs TRBV20-1 and TRBJ1-2; the D gene is possibly TRBD1 (6 bases). Looked up from germline, CDR1 is DFQATT and CDR2 is SNEGSKA (reference sequence). The CDR3 has 13 residues. With 5 bases removed from V and 7 bases from J, the gap between germline ends came to 17 bases. The CDR3 region is CSAPRDNSCGYTF. The CDR3 DNA reads TGCAGTGCTCCTAGGGACAACAGTTGTGGCTACACCTTC.

The V and J genes are TRBV5-1 and TRBJ2-1; tentative D call: TRBD1 (6 bases). Per the germline V gene, CDR1 is SGHRS and CDR2 is YFSETQ. Trimming cost V 5 bases and J 6 bases, with 21 bases left between them. The CDR3 runs to 16 residues. The CDR3 region is CASRRTQGYRGNEQFF. CDR3 coding DNA: TGCGCCAGCAGACGCACACAGGGTTATCGAGGCAATGAGCAGTTCTTC.

This clonotype occurred a few times. The chain couples TRBV4-3 to TRBJ2-7; TRBD1 aligns across 8 bases. CDR1 LGHNA and CDR2 YSLEER come from the germline V gene. J was trimmed by 2 bases and V by 4 bases; bases with no gene match: 16. CDR3 length: 18 residues. The CDR3 bases are TGCGCCAGCAGCCTTAGACCCAACCTCGGGACAGGAGCCTACGAGCAGTACTTC. It is translated as CASSLRPNLGTGAYEQYF.

The chain employs TRBV7-9 and TRBJ2-7, with D unresolved. Trimming removed 3 bases from V and 7 bases from J, with 13 bases in between. Per germline, CDR1 SEHNR and CDR2 FQNEAQ (reference sequence). This CDR3 contains 13 residues. This CDR3 is CASSFGSEGEQYF. CDR3 in DNA: TGTGCCAGCAGCTTCGGCTCCGAAGGTGAGCAGTACTTC.

This clonotype was counted between two and nine times. The CDR3 sequence is CASSQVSERTTTYNEQFF. The CDR3 DNA follows: TGTGCCAGCAGCCAAGTTTCCGAGCGGACAACCACCTACAATGAGCAGTTCTTC. The chain recombines TRBV14 with TRBJ2-1; the D gene could be TRBD1 or TRBD2 (5 bases each). This CDR3 has 18 residues. Germline assignment: CDR1 SGHDN and CDR2 FVKESK. Trimming cost V 1 base and J 2 bases, with 18 bases left between them.

The J gene is TRBJ2-5, the V gene TRBV4-2, with D maybe TRBD2 (6 bases). The J call may be incorrect, as the DNA end agrees better with TRBJ2-7. Germline V lookup: CDR1 LGHNA, CDR2 YNFKEQ. The CDR3 extends over 16 amino acids. CDR3 in amino acids: CASSQALSPGEAEQYF. CDR3 sequence (DNA): TGTGCCAGCAGCCAAGCCCTGTCGCCGGGGGAGGCCGAGCAGTACTTC.

This clonotype occurred many times. CDR3 amino acids: CASRPTGEGRNEQYF. In DNA, the CDR3 is TGTGCCAGCAGACCTACAGGGGAGGGTAGGAACGAGCAGTACTTC. The chain has TRBV6-5 and TRBJ2-7; D possibly matches TRBD1 or TRBD2 (7 bases each). CDR3 length: 15 residues. V was shortened by 6 bases and J by 5 bases, with 20 bases between the two germline ends. Germline values: CDR1 MNHEY, CDR2 SVGAGI.

V is TRBV4-2 and J is TRBJ2-4, with a weak D call TRBD2 (5 bases). The J call may be faulty, since TRBJ2-7 better matches the DNA end. The CDR3 totals 14 residues. Germline V gene data show CDR1 as LGHNA and CDR2 as YNFKEQ. CDR3 protein: CASSQALISDEQYF. The DNA for the CDR3 is TGTGCCAGCAGCCAGGCGCTCATTAGCGACGAGCAGTACTTC.

Of note for this clonotype: The junction does not match germline at one end; this may be a read error. The chain couples TRBV28 to TRBJ2-6, with D possibly being TRBD1 (5 bases). The CDR3 spans 19 residues. Germline V gives CDR1 MDHEN, CDR2 SYDVKM. The CDR3 bases are TGTGCCAGCAGTTTCTTTCCCCGGTATAGGGTCTCTGGGGCCAACGTCCCGACTTTC. Translating gives CASSFFPRYRVSGANVPTF. The whole variable domain, remainder taken from reference TRBV28 and TRBJ2-6, is DVKVTQSSRYLVKRTGEKVFLECVQDMDHENMFWYRQDPGLGLRLIYFSYDVKMKEKGDIPEGYSVSREKKERFSLILESASTNQTSMYLCASSFFPRYRVSGANVPTFGAGSRLTVL.

This clonotype was found once. V gene TRBV25-1 combines with J gene TRBJ2-1, with 9 bases lining up with TRBD1. J lost 10 bases, V lost 10 bases, and 11 bases had no gene match. The germline gives CDR1 MGHDK, CDR2 SYGVNS. This CDR3 is 13 amino acids long. CDR3 in DNA: TGTGCCACAGGGGGACAGGGAACCTACGAGCAGTTCTTC. Its protein product is CATGGQGTYEQFF. Filled out from reference TRBV25-1 and TRBJ2-1, the complete variable domain reads EADIYQTPRYLVIGTGKKITLECSQTMGHDKMYWYQQDPGMELHLIHYSYGVNSTEKGDLSSESTVSRIRTEHFPLTLESARPSHTSQYLCATGGQGTYEQFFGPGTRLTVL.

This clonotype was found a few times. This chain joins TRBV27 and TRBJ2-1; TRBD2 matches 9 bases. Germline V lookup: CDR1 MNHEY, CDR2 SMNVEV (reference sequence). The CDR3 loop spans 14 amino acids. The ends lost 7 bases at V and 9 bases at J; junction bases unmatched: 10. The CDR3 protein is CASNRLAGDAEQFF. CDR3 coding DNA: TGTGCCAGCAATCGTTTAGCGGGAGATGCTGAGCAGTTCTTC.

As for this clonotype: A much larger clone lies a single base off, so this may be a read error. The chain is built from TRBV4-3 and TRBJ1-2; perhaps TRBD1 as D (5 bases). Trimming pared 3 bases from V and 4 bases from J, leaving 21 bases between. CDR1 is LGHNA and CDR2 is YSLEER in the germline V gene. The CDR3 is 17 residues long. The CDR3 sequence: CASSHDIREGRVYGYTF. CDR3 bases: TGCGCCAGCAGCCACGATATTCGGGAGGGGCGAGTCTATGGCTACACCTTC.

A single count supports this clonotype. The rearrangement links TRBV25-1 to TRBJ2-1; 7 bases fit TRBD1. Trimming at V came to 4 bases and at J to 4 bases, leaving 7 bases not matched to a gene. The germline V gene encodes CDR1 MGHDK and CDR2 SYGVNS. The CDR3 is 15 amino acids. The CDR3 protein is CASSGAGTVYNEQFF. The CDR3 coding sequence is TGTGCCAGCAGTGGGGCCGGGACAGTATACAATGAGCAGTTCTTC.

This clonotype was counted between two and nine times. The rearrangement uses TRBV4-3 and TRBJ2-2; D remains ambiguous. Trimming removed 0 bases at V and 0 bases at J, with 8 bases between. Germline V gene lookup returns CDR1 LGHNA and CDR2 YSLEER. This CDR3 is 16 amino acids long. The CDR3 coding sequence is TGCGCCAGCAGCCAAGATTCCGTGGCGAACACCGGGGAGCTGTTTTTT. Translation gives CASSQDSVANTGELFF.

This chain links TRBV9 with TRBJ2-5, with D maybe TRBD2 (6 bases). CDR1 and CDR2 from the germline V gene are SGDLS and YYNGEE. Trimming cost V 3 bases and J 5 bases, with 20 bases left between them. This CDR3 spans 16 amino acids. The CDR3 region has the DNA TGTGCCAGCAGCGCTACACCGGGCCAAGGAGGGGAGACCCAGTACTTC. It encodes CASSATPGQGGETQYF. The whole variable domain, filled in from reference TRBV9 and TRBJ2-5, reads DSGVTQTPKHLITATGQRVTLRCSPRSGDLSVYWYQQSLDQGLQFLIQYYNGEERAKGNILERFSAQQFPDLHSELNLSSLELGDSALYFCASSATPGQGGETQYFGPGTRLLVL.

The CDR3 sequence is CASSGGLAPWETQYF. CDR3 nucleotides: TGTGCCAGCAGCGGGGGACTAGCGCCTTGGGAGACCCAGTACTTC. The J gene is TRBJ2-7, the V gene TRBV14; the match to TRBD2 covers 10 bases. TRBJ2-5 matches the DNA end more closely, so the J call is doubtful. This CDR3 contains 15 residues. In germline, CDR1 is SGHDN, CDR2 FVKESK.

J is TRBJ1-2 and V is TRBV2; maybe TRBD1 (5 bases). There are 14 residues in the CDR3. Germline CDR1 is SNHLY and CDR2 is FYNNEI. V shed 4 bases and J shed 6 bases, with 15 bases lying between them. CDR3 amino acids: CASSGWAGIDGYTF. CDR3 coding DNA: TGTGCCAGCAGTGGATGGGCAGGGATAGATGGCTACACCTTC.

The rearrangement uses TRBV5-1 and TRBJ2-1; 7 bases are a match to TRBD2. V gave up 0 bases and J gave up 0 bases; unmatched junction bases: 9. Germline V lookup: CDR1 SGHRS, CDR2 YFSETQ. This CDR3 is built from 18 residues. CDR3 nucleotides: TGCGCCAGCAGCTTGGGGTCAAGCGGGATTACCTCCTACAATGAGCAGTTCTTC. Protein: CASSLGSSGITSYNEQFF. Complete variable domain (other parts from reference TRBV5-1 and TRBJ2-1): KAGVTQTPRYLIKTRGQQVTLSCSPISGHRSVSWYQQTPGQGLQFLFEYFSETQRNKGNFPGRFSGRQFSNSRSEMNVSTLELGDSALYLCASSLGSSGITSYNEQFFGPGTRLTVL.

This clonotype was picked up a small number of times. The CDR3 sequence: CASSLSTVQETQYF. CDR3 bases: TGTGCCAGCAGCTTATCGACGGTCCAAGAGACCCAGTACTTC. The gene calls are TRBV5-6 and TRBJ2-5; D is ambiguous. CDR1 and CDR2 from the germline V gene are SGHDT and YYEEEE. V was trimmed by 2 bases and J by 1 base, leaving 9 bases between them. This CDR3 is built from 14 residues.

This sequence joins TRBV3-1 and TRBJ2-5; the D gene is possibly TRBD2 (5 bases). The last part of the DNA fits TRBJ2-7 better; the J call may be wrong. The length of the CDR3 is 13 residues. Per germline, CDR1 LGHDT and CDR2 YNNKEL (reference sequence). The CDR3 coding sequence is TGTGCCAGCAGCCCTTCGGGATACTACGAGCAGTACTTC. Its protein is CASSPSGYYEQYF.